Shown below are 20 T cell receptor beta chains from a single sample sequenced in a study of blood T cell repertoires in COVID-19. TCRdb keeps only in-frame clones here, not all; method: immunoSEQ multiplex PCR. The sample has around 190,000 clones, about 80% seen once. The sequenced material came from peripheral blood. The receptor set was obtained from a man between 65 and 85 years old with active or convalescent COVID-19.

V usage is TRBV27 and J usage is TRBJ2-3; D remains unclear. CDR3 size: 12 residues. V shed 4 bases and J shed 2 bases, with 4 bases lying between them. Germline CDR1 is MNHEY and CDR2 is SMNVEV (reference sequence). CDR3 in amino acids: CASSYNTDTQYF. Here the CDR3 DNA reads TGTGCCAGCAGTTACAACACAGATACGCAGTATTTT.

The rearrangement uses TRBV5-1 and TRBJ1-4; 9 bases align to TRBD1. CDR3 size: 19 residues. Trimming removed 3 bases from V and 0 bases from J; junction bases left unmatched: 12. CDR1 and CDR2 from the germline V gene are SGHRS and YFSETQ. The CDR3 reads CASSSIPGQGTPTNEKLFF. In DNA, the CDR3 is TGCGCCAGCAGCTCGATTCCGGGACAGGGAACCCCAACTAATGAAAAACTGTTTTTT.

The V gene is TRBV5-6, the J gene TRBJ2-1; 7 nucleotides align to TRBD2. Unmatched junction bases numbered 11, after V lost 3 bases and J lost 8 bases. The length of the CDR3 is 15 residues. CDR1 is SGHDT and CDR2 is YYEEEE in the germline V gene. The chain's CDR3 is CASSYLAVLMDEQFF. The DNA for the CDR3 is TGTGCCAGCAGCTATCTAGCGGTCTTGATGGATGAGCAGTTCTTC.

The chain links TRBV7-9 to TRBJ1-1; D possibly corresponds to TRBD1 (5 bases). Germline CDR1 SEHNR, CDR2 FQNEAQ (reference sequence). This CDR3 comprises 11 residues. V lost 5 bases and J lost 11, with 12 bases in between. CDR3 nucleotide sequence: TGTGCCAGCAGCCCCGGGGGGGTGGCTTTCTTT. It encodes CASSPGGVAFF. The full variable domain, in which reference TRBV7-9 and TRBJ1-1 provide the parts outside the CDR3, is DTGVSQNPRHKITKRGQNVTFRCDPISEHNRLYWYRQTLGQGPEFLTYFQNEAQLEKSRLLSDRFSAERPKGSFSTLEIQRTEQGDSAMYLCASSPGGVAFFGQGTRLTVV.

The chain carries TRBV5-5 and TRBJ1-4; 7 bases are a match to TRBD1. Germline CDR1 is SGHKS and CDR2 is YYEKEE (reference sequence). The CDR3 spans 15 residues. Trimming cost V 3 bases and J 0 bases; bases outside gene matches: 2. CDR3 residues: CASSWDSTTNEKLFF. For the CDR3, the DNA is TGTGCCAGCAGCTGGGACAGCACAACTAATGAAAAACTGTTTTTT.

The CDR3 nucleotides are TGTGCCAGTAGCAGCGACAGGGGGCGCGAGCAGTACTTC. Amino acid sequence: CASSSDRGREQYF. The chain joins TRBV19 to TRBJ2-7, with 10 bases fitting TRBD1. CDR1 LNHDA and CDR2 SQIVND come from the germline V gene (reference sequence). Trimming removed 6 bases from V and 6 bases from J; junction bases left unmatched: 5. The CDR3 covers 13 residues. Full variable domain (missing parts from reference TRBV19 and TRBJ2-7): DGGITQSPKYLFRKEGQNVTLSCEQNLNHDAMYWYRQDPGQGLRLIYYSQIVNDFQKGDIAEGYSVSREKKESFPLTVTSAQKNPTAFYLCASSSDRGREQYFGPGTRLTVT.

The V call is TRBV19, the J call TRBJ1-5; D is unclear. In germline, CDR1 is LNHDA, CDR2 SQIVND (reference sequence). This CDR3 region has 16 residues. Trimming left V 0 bases short and J 3 bases short, with 12 bases between. This CDR3 is CASSIDQVAANQPQHF. The CDR3 coding sequence is TGTGCCAGTAGTATAGATCAGGTCGCCGCCAATCAGCCCCAGCATTTT.

The chain carries TRBV2 and TRBJ1-6; TRBD1 matches at 9 bases. J was trimmed by 3 bases and V by 7 bases; bases with no gene match: 10. Looked up from germline, CDR1 is SNHLY and CDR2 is FYNNEI. The CDR3 extends over 17 amino acids. CDR3 in amino acids: CASTFSGTGSYNSPLHF. In DNA form, the CDR3 reads TGTGCCAGCACCTTCTCCGGGACAGGGAGCTATAATTCACCCCTCCACTTT.

The chain has TRBV9 and TRBJ2-2; maybe TRBD2 (6 bases). Germline CDR1 SGDLS, CDR2 YYNGEE. The CDR3 consists of 14 residues. V shed 5 bases and J shed 2 bases, with 10 bases lying between them. The CDR3 nucleotides are TGTGCCAGCAGGCTGGGACTTAACACCGGGGAGCTGTTTTTT. Residues: CASRLGLNTGELFF.

The J gene is TRBJ1-1, the V gene TRBV6-5; maybe TRBD1 (5 bases). This CDR3 has 13 amino acids. V lost 8 bases, J lost 5 bases, and 15 bases lay in between. The germline V gene encodes CDR1 MNHEY and CDR2 SVGAGI. The CDR3 nucleotides read TGTGCCAGCGGGGGGACCCCGAGGACTGAAGCTTTCTTT. Translating gives CASGGTPRTEAFF.

This clone appeared once. The chain recombines TRBV6-5 with TRBJ2-3; a weak D match, TRBD2 (5 bases). The germline V and J ends were trimmed by 6 bases and 2 bases, with 9 bases remaining between them. Germline CDR1 and CDR2: MNHEY and SVGAGI. The CDR3 is 13 residues long. The CDR3 spells CASRSGYTDTQYF. The CDR3 region has the DNA TGTGCCAGCAGGAGCGGCTACACAGATACGCAGTATTTT.

This CDR3 reads CASSLFEAGIGNTIYF. Here the CDR3 DNA reads TGTGCCAGCAGCTTGTTTGAGGCCGGCATAGGAAACACCATATATTTT. V is TRBV5-5 and J is TRBJ1-3; D remains ambiguous. The CDR3 sequence is 16 residues long. Germline CDR1 reads SGHKS; CDR2 reads YYEKEE (reference sequence). Between the trimmed V and J ends, which lost 1 base and 4 bases, there was a span of 15 bases.

The rearrangement uses TRBV6-1 and TRBJ2-1; D uncertain. The CDR3 length is 15 residues. The V end was cut by 1 base, the J end by 4 bases, with 11 bases between. CDR1 is MNHNS, CDR2 SASEGT, per germline. The CDR3 nucleotides are TGTGCCAGCAGTGAAGTAACAGAACCATACAATGAGCAGTTCTTC. Protein sequence: CASSEVTEPYNEQFF.

The J gene is TRBJ1-2, the V gene TRBV4-1, with 9 positions matching TRBD1. Germline-derived CDR1 and CDR2 are MGHRA and YSYEKL. The CDR3 spans 14 residues. The V and J ends lost 5 bases and 2 bases, in that order; junction bases with no gene match: 3. CDR3 DNA: TGCGCCAGCAGCTCCGGACAGGGGAACTATGGCTACACCTTC. This sequence encodes CASSSGQGNYGYTF.

The chain links TRBV4-2 to TRBJ2-3; the D is unclear. Per germline, CDR1 LGHNA and CDR2 YNFKEQ. Trimming pared 1 base from V and 3 bases from J, leaving 14 bases between. The CDR3 runs to 16 residues. CDR3: CASSQGSSSRTDTQYF. The CDR3 nucleotides read TGTGCCAGCAGCCAAGGGTCAAGCTCCCGAACAGATACGCAGTATTTT.

V usage is TRBV5-1 and J usage is TRBJ1-2; no clear D. The CDR3 has 13 residues. V lost 1 base, J lost 6 bases, and 10 bases lay in between. Germline V CDR1 and CDR2: SGHRS, YFSETQ. CDR3 sequence reads: CASSLLASDGYTF. CDR3 nucleotides: TGCGCCAGCAGCTTGTTAGCTTCGGATGGCTACACCTTC.

Only a few counts were recorded for this clone. The gene calls are TRBV19 and TRBJ1-2, with 9 bases that match TRBD1. Germline V gene sequence: CDR1 LNHDA, CDR2 SQIVND (reference sequence). The CDR3 has 14 residues. V lost 3 bases, J lost 6 bases, and 5 bases stayed unmatched. The CDR3 DNA reads TGTGCCAGTAGTATTGAGGGACAGGGACATGGCTACACCTTC. This translates into CASSIEGQGHGYTF.

CDR3 nucleotides: TGCGCCAGCAGTTACCACAGGGGGCATGGCAATCAGCCCCAGCATTTT. This gives the protein CASSYHRGHGNQPQHF. The chain carries TRBV10-2 and TRBJ1-5, with 9 bases aligning to TRBD1. Germline CDR1 reads WSHSY; CDR2 reads SAAADI. V shed 5 bases, J shed 2 bases, and the junction held 7 bases outside the gene matches. The CDR3 length is 16 residues.

CDR3 protein: CASSEQGVGEKLFF. CDR3 DNA sequence: TGTGCCAGCAGTGAGCAGGGGGTTGGTGAAAAACTGTTTTTT. The chain has TRBV6-1 and TRBJ1-4; 7 bases map to TRBD1. CDR1 MNHNS and CDR2 SASEGT come from the germline V gene. The J segment lost 7 bases and the V segment lost 3 bases, leaving 5 bases of the junction unmatched. The CDR3 runs to 14 residues.

The J gene is TRBJ2-1, the V gene TRBV4-3; D is possibly TRBD1 (6 bases). The CDR3 contains 14 residues. Between the trimmed V and J ends, which lost 3 bases and 10 bases, there was a span of 16 bases. CDR1 is LGHNA and CDR2 is YSLEER in the germline V gene. The CDR3 nucleotides read TGCGCCAGCAGCCATGGAACTCCAGGGGTAGAGCAGTTCTTC. Protein: CASSHGTPGVEQFF.